Below are 3 T cell receptor beta chains sequenced from a single sample in a study of blood T cell repertoires in COVID-19. Profiled with immunoSEQ multiplex PCR; TCRdb holds only in-frame clones, not every one. The repertoire has fewer than 250,000 clones, 65% to 80% of them found once; the top ten carry roughly 12%. The sequenced sample was peripheral blood. Receptor source: a woman in her forties or fifties with acute or convalescent COVID-19.

CDR3 protein: CASSEEDRNSPLHF. The CDR3 DNA is TGTGCCAGCAGTGAAGAGGACAGGAATTCACCCCTCCACTTT. The gene calls are TRBV25-1 and TRBJ1-6, with 7 bases lining up with TRBD1. J gave up 7 bases and V 2 bases, and 2 bases lay outside the gene matches. The CDR3 covers 14 residues. Germline-derived CDR1 and CDR2 are MGHDK and SYGVNS.

This chain uses TRBV5-4 with TRBJ2-3; 10 bases align to TRBD2. Germline-derived CDR1 and CDR2 are SGHNT and YYREEE (reference sequence). Trimming removed 4 bases from V and 5 bases from J; junction bases left unmatched: 10. This CDR3 spans 16 amino acids. Written as DNA, the CDR3 is TGTGCCAGCAGCCCCGAAAGTACTAGCGGGGAAGATACGCAGTATTTT. This gives the protein CASSPESTSGEDTQYF.

This clone was counted only a few times. This rearrangement joins TRBV5-1 to TRBJ1-1; D remains ambiguous. The CDR3 has 14 amino acids. Trimming removed 1 base at V and 4 bases at J, with 11 bases between. Looked up from germline, CDR1 is SGHRS and CDR2 is YFSETQ. Here the CDR3 reads CASSLLAEGTEAFF. The CDR3 DNA is TGCGCCAGCAGCTTGTTAGCCGAGGGCACTGAAGCTTTCTTT.